One and the same sample provided the 30 T cell receptor beta chains below, sequenced in a study of vaccination effects on CD4 cells after COVID-19. Expansion with viral peptide pools was applied to antigen-specific CD4+ T cells by the ViraFEST assay prior to sequencing. Isolating CD4+ T cells followed about 11 days of culture. A positive SARS-CoV-2 PCR test fell between March and December 2020. The vaccine given was either BNT162b2 or mRNA-1273, in two doses. The data were produced by immunoSEQ multiplex PCR, yet TCRdb's version contains in-frame clones alone and is incomplete. The data contain 15,000 to 20,000 clones, around 80% of them singletons. No antigens are known for them. Sequencing was performed on CD4+ T cells from PBMCs cultured with SARS-CoV-2 spike peptides, taken after COVID-19 vaccination. The origin of the receptors is a human donor who had a prior SARS-CoV-2 infection.

The V and J genes are TRBV7-9 and TRBJ1-1; D unclear. Germline assignment: CDR1 SEHNR and CDR2 FQNEAQ (reference sequence). V was trimmed by 5 bases and J by 3 bases, leaving 10 bases between them. The CDR3 is made up of 13 amino acids. This CDR3 reads CASSLITDTEAFF. The CDR3 DNA reads as TGTGCCAGCAGCCTAATCACCGACACTGAAGCTTTCTTT.

J is TRBJ2-5 and V is TRBV4-1; no reliable D call. The CDR3 contains 13 residues. Deletions cut 1 base from V and 1 base from J, with 4 bases between. Germline values: CDR1 MGHRA, CDR2 YSYEKL. CDR3 nucleotide sequence: TGCGCCAGCAGCCAAGTCTTCCAAGAGACCCAGTACTTC. This sequence encodes CASSQVFQETQYF.

CDR3: CATSDRPGTSGSINTQYF. In DNA, the CDR3 is TGTGCCACCAGTGATCGACCCGGGACTAGCGGGAGTATTAATACGCAGTATTTT. The chain links TRBV24-1 to TRBJ2-3; 14 bases are shared with TRBD2. V shed 3 bases, J shed 7 bases, and the junction held 11 bases outside the gene matches. Germline CDR1 and CDR2: KGHDR and SFDVKD. The CDR3 is 18 amino acids.

The chain couples TRBV5-6 to TRBJ1-4, with 7 bases matching TRBD1. The junction had 10 bases not matched to a gene; V was cut back by 3 bases and J by 5 bases. Per germline, CDR1 SGHDT and CDR2 YYEEEE. This CDR3 region has 16 residues. CDR3 region: CASSWFDRDRNEKLFF. For the CDR3, the DNA is TGTGCCAGCAGCTGGTTCGACCGGGACAGAAATGAAAAACTGTTTTTT.

The J gene is TRBJ2-2, the V gene TRBV28, with a tentative D call TRBD1 (5 bases). CDR3 length equals 14 residues. The ends were cut back, 6 bases at V and 5 bases at J, with 13 bases in the middle. Germline assignment: CDR1 MDHEN and CDR2 SYDVKM. The CDR3 region is CASRGFSGTGELFF. DNA of the CDR3: TGTGCCAGCAGAGGTTTCTCAGGGACCGGGGAGCTGTTTTTT.

The chain employs TRBV23-1 and TRBJ1-4; perhaps TRBD1 as D (6 bases). TRBV23-1 is recorded as an ORF, its role being uncertain. With 7 bases removed from V and 8 bases from J, the gap between germline ends came to 14 bases. The CDR3 consists of 13 residues. The DNA of the CDR3 is TGCGCCAGCAACCAACAGGGTGGGGAAAAACTGTTTTTT. Its translation: CASNQQGGEKLFF.

This clone was recorded only once. CDR3 DNA: TGTGCCAGCAGCCAAGTTGGGGGGTGGCGAGAGACCCAGTACTTC. Translated: CASSQVGGWRETQYF. The chain couples TRBV3-1 (or the pseudogene TRBV3-2) to TRBJ2-5, with D possibly matching TRBD2 (6 bases). With 1 base removed from V and 4 bases from J, the gap between germline ends came to 13 bases. CDR3 size: 15 residues. CDR1 is LGHDT and CDR2 is YNNKEL in the germline V gene (reference sequence).

The chain joins TRBV18 to TRBJ2-7, with TRBD1 matching 10 bases. Germline values: CDR1 KGHSH, CDR2 LQKENI. The CDR3 is 15 amino acids. With V trimmed by 1 base and J by 3 bases, 3 bases remained unmatched. Here the CDR3 reads CASSPQGQGYYEQYF. CDR3 coding DNA: TGTGCCAGCTCACCACAGGGACAGGGGTACTACGAGCAGTACTTC.

The chain has TRBV5-4 and TRBJ2-5; weak D call: TRBD2 (6 bases). The CDR3 covers 14 residues. V was clipped by 4 bases and J by 5 bases, with 15 bases between them. Germline CDR1 is SGHNT and CDR2 is YYREEE (reference sequence). CDR3 coding DNA: TGTGCCAGCAGCCCGTGGGGGGTGGGGGAGACCCAGTACTTC. Protein sequence: CASSPWGVGETQYF.

This clone was counted only a few times. The chain combines TRBV6-2 or TRBV6-3 with TRBJ2-5, with 9 bases identical to TRBD2. Trimming cost V 4 bases and J 3 bases; bases outside gene matches: 6. The CDR3 contains 15 residues. Germline V gene lookup returns CDR1 MNHEY and CDR2 SVGEGT. The CDR3 bases are TGTGCCAGCAGTTTAGCGGGAGAGGGTGAAGAGACCCAGTACTTC. Its translation: CASSLAGEGEETQYF.

Notes on this clone: The junction differs from germline at one of its ends, possibly a read error. The chain links TRBV10-3 to TRBJ2-2; 7 bases are a match to TRBD2. Germline CDR1 reads ENHRY; CDR2 reads SYGVKD. This CDR3 has 13 amino acids. Here the CDR3 DNA reads TGTGCCATAAGTGGCGGGAGCGCCGGGGAGCTGTTTTTT. Its translation: CAISGGSAGELFF.

This clone came up a few times. J is TRBJ1-6 and V is TRBV6-1; D is possibly TRBD1 (6 bases). CDR1 and CDR2 (germline): MNHNS, SASEGT. V was pared by 3 bases and J by 1 base, with 10 bases between. CDR3 length equals 16 residues. In DNA form, the CDR3 reads TGTGCCAGCAGTGATATCCAGGGGTCCTATAATTCACCCCTCCACTTT. As protein: CASSDIQGSYNSPLHF.

This chain links TRBV30 with TRBJ1-1; D not resolved. The CDR3 has 14 amino acids. The V and J ends lost 4 bases and 0 bases respectively, with 12 bases between them. Germline V gives CDR1 GTSNPN, CDR2 SVGIG (reference sequence). The CDR3 coding sequence is TGTGCCTGGACCACAACATGGATGAACACTGAAGCTTTCTTT. Amino acid sequence: CAWTTTWMNTEAFF.

The chain recombines TRBV30 with TRBJ2-5; D is uncertain. The CDR3 has 13 residues. The V gene lost 2 bases and the J gene lost 4 bases, with 11 bases spanning the gap. From germline, CDR1 is GTSNPN and CDR2 SVGIG (reference sequence). The chain's CDR3 is CAWSLIGPETQYF. The CDR3 region has the DNA TGTGCCTGGAGTCTAATCGGGCCAGAGACCCAGTACTTC. The full variable domain, completed using reference TRBV30 and TRBJ2-5, is SQTIHQWPATLVQPVGSPLSLECTVEGTSNPNLYWYRQAAGRGLQLLFYSVGIGQISSEVPQNLSASRPQDRQFILSSKKLLLSDSGFYLCAWSLIGPETQYFGPGTRLLVL.

The chain joins TRBV6-5 to TRBJ1-2, with 7 nucleotides matching TRBD1. CDR1 is MNHEY, CDR2 SVGAGI, per germline. V was clipped by 7 bases and J by 7 bases; unmatched bases: 9. The CDR3 covers 13 residues. The DNA for the CDR3 is TGTGCCAGCACCACGGGACAGCTCGGTGGCTACACCTTC. Translation gives CASTTGQLGGYTF.

The chain combines TRBV5-8 with TRBJ1-6; TRBD1 is a possible D gene (6 bases). This CDR3 region has 13 residues. CDR1 and CDR2 (germline): SGHTS, YDEGEE. V gave up 4 bases and J gave up 15 bases, with 17 bases separating them. CDR3 protein: CASSTYRVFRLHF. The CDR3 region has the DNA TGTGCCAGCAGCACCTACAGGGTTTTTCGCCTCCACTTT.

This chain connects TRBV4-3 to TRBJ2-2; D gene uncertain. V was shortened by 1 base and J by 5 bases, with 11 bases between the two germline ends. The CDR3 is made up of 15 amino acids. CDR1 and CDR2 (germline): LGHNA, YSLEER. The CDR3 nucleotides are TGCGCCAGCAGCCAAGGGTGGGGTTCAACCGGGGAGCTGTTTTTT. Translation: CASSQGWGSTGELFF.

The chain recombines TRBV7-9 with TRBJ2-5, with D tentatively TRBD1 (6 bases). The CDR3 spans 18 residues. Trimming took 5 bases from V and 4 from J, leaving 26 bases between them. The germline CDR1 and CDR2 sequences are SEHNR and FQNEAQ (reference sequence). The CDR3 bases are TGTGCCAGCAGCACCATATGGTGGTCAGGGGATAAGTCAGAGACCCAGTACTTC. It translates to CASSTIWWSGDKSETQYF.

The gene calls are TRBV11-2 and TRBJ1-4, with 9 bases fitting TRBD1. V was pared by 2 bases and J by 3 bases, with 4 bases of the junction left unmatched. Germline CDR1 reads SGHAT; CDR2 reads FQNNGV. This CDR3 is built from 16 residues. The CDR3 nucleotides are TGTGCCAGCAGCTTAAGACAGGGGGTCCCTAATGAAAAACTGTTTTTT. This gives the protein CASSLRQGVPNEKLFF. Full variable domain (missing parts from reference TRBV11-2 and TRBJ1-4): EAGVAQSPRYKIIEKRQSVAFWCNPISGHATLYWYQQILGQGPKLLIQFQNNGVVDDSQLPKDRFSAERLKGVDSTLKIQPAKLEDSAVYLCASSLRQGVPNEKLFFGSGTQLSVL.

This clone was observed a single time. This chain joins TRBV20-1 and TRBJ2-3; D gene uncertain. There are 11 residues in the CDR3. The germline V and J ends were trimmed by 2 bases and 6 bases, with 6 bases remaining between them. Germline values: CDR1 DFQATT, CDR2 SNEGSKA (reference sequence). CDR3 residues: CSARSVDTQYF. The CDR3, as DNA: TGCAGTGCTAGATCGGTCGATACGCAGTATTTT.

The V gene is TRBV6-5, the J gene TRBJ1-1; tentative D call: TRBD1 (6 bases). CDR1 MNHEY and CDR2 SVGAGI come from the germline V gene. The ends were cut back, 2 bases at V and 0 bases at J, with 7 bases in the middle. This CDR3 is built from 14 residues. The CDR3: CASSYGTLNTEAFF. In DNA form, the CDR3 reads TGTGCCAGCAGTTACGGGACACTGAACACTGAAGCTTTCTTT.

The chain joins TRBV7-6 to TRBJ1-4, with 9 bases matching TRBD1. The J segment lost 10 bases and the V segment lost 5 bases, leaving 8 bases of the junction unmatched. CDR1 is SGHVS and CDR2 is FNYEAQ in the germline V gene. The CDR3 contains 14 residues. Written as DNA, the CDR3 is TGTGCCAGCAGCCTAGACAGGGGGGTCGGAAAACTGTTTTTT. Protein: CASSLDRGVGKLFF.

By sample share, this clone is medium-sized (0.01 to 0.1%). This rearrangement joins TRBV29-1 to TRBJ1-2, with D perhaps matching TRBD1 (6 bases). V was trimmed by 6 bases and J by 7 bases, leaving 18 bases between them. The CDR3 runs to 13 residues. Per the germline V gene, CDR1 is SQVTM and CDR2 is ANQGSEA. Here the CDR3 DNA reads TGCAGCGTGGGGGCAACAGGTCTGGGTGGCTACACCTTC. Amino acid sequence: CSVGATGLGGYTF.

The V and J genes are TRBV12-2 and TRBJ2-1; the table's D call of TRBD2 was not tested on the DNA. TRBV12-2 is a pseudogene locus. CDR3 size: 17 residues. CDR3 in DNA: TGTGCAAGTCGCTTTCGTGCCAGCGGGGACTCCTACAATGAGCAGTTCTTC. Translation gives CASRFRASGDSYNEQFF.

This clone was seen just once. The J gene is TRBJ2-1, the V gene TRBV4-1; 12 positions agree with TRBD2. J gave up 9 bases and V 1 base, and 16 bases lay outside the gene matches. In germline, CDR1 is MGHRA, CDR2 YSYEKL. CDR3 length equals 19 residues. The CDR3 spells CASSQGLAGVRGRVGEQFF. CDR3 in DNA: TGCGCCAGCAGCCAAGGACTAGCGGGGGTCCGCGGGAGAGTAGGTGAGCAGTTCTTC.

This clone was detected a few times. CDR3 sequence (DNA): TGCGCCAGCACCTGGACAGGGGGCTCCTACGAGCAGTACTTC. The encoded protein is CASTWTGGSYEQYF. V and J are TRBV5-1 and TRBJ2-7, with 10 bases identical to TRBD1. J was trimmed by 0 bases and V by 6 bases; bases with no gene match: 3. Looked up from germline, CDR1 is SGHRS and CDR2 is YFSETQ. This CDR3 comprises 14 residues.

This CDR3 is CASSFSRTSIQETQYF. The CDR3 DNA reads TGTGCCAGCAGCTTTTCCCGGACTAGCATACAAGAGACCCAGTACTTC. The rearrangement joins TRBV11-3 to TRBJ2-5, with 8 bases that match TRBD2. CDR1 and CDR2 (germline): SGHNT, YENEEA. This CDR3 contains 16 residues. The junction had 8 bases not matched to a gene; V was cut back by 3 bases and J by 2 bases.

For the CDR3, the DNA is TGTGCCAGCAGCTTGGGGGCGGACCTATACAATGAGCAGTTCTTC. As protein: CASSLGADLYNEQFF. The J gene is TRBJ2-1, the V gene TRBV5-6; D uncertain. The germline gives CDR1 SGHDT, CDR2 YYEEEE. The CDR3 has 15 residues. V lost 0 bases, J lost 4 bases, and 11 bases lay in between.

The V and J genes are TRBV7-8 and TRBJ2-5, with TRBD2 matching over 8 bases. The CDR3 loop spans 15 amino acids. Trimming cost V 5 bases and J 5 bases; bases outside gene matches: 10. The V gene's germline CDR1 is SGHVS and CDR2 FQNEAQ. CDR3 residues: CASSRLAGGGETQYF. The CDR3, as DNA: TGTGCCAGCAGCCGGTTGGCGGGAGGAGGTGAGACCCAGTACTTC.

CDR3 loop: CASSYSSGVSTDTQYF. DNA for the CDR3: TGTGCCAGCAGTTACTCTAGCGGAGTTAGCACAGATACGCAGTATTTT. The chain couples TRBV6-6 to TRBJ2-3; D is possibly TRBD2 (6 bases). Germline lookup yields CDR1 MNHNY and CDR2 SVGAGI (reference sequence). V was clipped by 0 bases and J by 0 bases, with 10 bases between them. The CDR3 is 16 amino acids.